This is a list of T cell receptor beta chains from one sample in a study of shared clonotypes between healthy human individuals. Using immunoSEQ multiplex PCR, the repertoire was profiled, and TCRdb retains in-frame clones only, with some absent. The table has some 500,000 clones, 75% to 80% seen once. The sequenced sample was PBMCs. The receptors were sampled from a woman in her thirties or forties in good health. Some clones in this sample may be carry-over from other donors' samples. Both conserved end residues are part of each CDR3. Each record gives: CDR3 protein, CDR3 DNA, V gene, J gene, clone size, D gene. The D gene is left open where the match is weak. Size is stated for part of the rows, as once, few or many counts, or as a class when the clone is expanded.

CAWRDRSSTDTQYF,TGTGCCTGGAGGGACAGATCTAGCACGGATACGCAGTATTTT,TRBV30,TRBJ2-3,.,.
CASSYQIETQYF,TGTGCCAGCAGTTATCAGATCGAGACCCAGTACTTC,TRBV6-5,TRBJ2-5,.,.
CASSSARQGSGNTIYF,TGTGCCAGCAGCTCGGCCCGACAGGGGAGCGGGAACACCATATATTTT,TRBV7-6,TRBJ1-3,once,TRBD1
CASSERGPSGELFF,TGTGCCAGCAGTGAAAGGGGACCTTCCGGGGAGCTGTTTTTT,TRBV2,TRBJ2-2,.,.
CASSWGGRAREQYF,TGTGCCAGCAGCTGGGGCGGGAGGGCCCGAGAGCAGTACTTC,TRBV11-2,TRBJ2-7,once,TRBD2
CASKSLARWTNTGELFF,TGTGCCAGCAAGAGTCTAGCGCGCTGGACGAACACCGGGGAGCTGTTTTTT,TRBV28,TRBJ2-2,.,.
CASSWGARETQYF,TGTGCCAGCAGTTGGGGGGCTCGAGAGACCCAGTACTTC,TRBV28,TRBJ2-5,.,.
CAWRENPFTEAFF,TGTGCCTGGAGGGAAAATCCGTTCACTGAAGCTTTCTTT,TRBV30,TRBJ1-1,.,.
CASSSRAKGGEKLFF,TGTGCCAGCAGCTCCCGGGCTAAAGGGGGAGAAAAACTGTTTTTT,TRBV21-1,TRBJ1-4,.,.
CASSYDLAYNEQFF,TGCGCCAGCAGCTACGACTTGGCCTACAATGAGCAGTTCTTC,TRBV5-1,TRBJ2-1,few,.
CASSQDIRWTGKSYEQYF,TGCGCCAGCAGCCAAGATATCCGTTGGACAGGCAAATCCTACGAGCAGTACTTC,TRBV4-3,TRBJ2-7,.,TRBD1
CSVGYTADTQYF,TGCAGCGTTGGGTACACGGCAGATACGCAGTATTTT,TRBV29-1,TRBJ2-3,.,.
CASSATGQGTYEQYF,TGCGCCAGCAGCGCCACAGGACAGGGCACCTACGAGCAGTACTTC,TRBV5-1,TRBJ2-7,.,TRBD1
CASSQDGTGANYGYTF,TGCGCCAGCAGCCAAGACGGGACAGGGGCCAACTATGGCTACACCTTC,TRBV4-3,TRBJ1-2,.,TRBD1
CASSLSGGQETQYF,TGTGCCAGCAGTTTATCGGGTGGTCAAGAGACCCAGTACTTC,TRBV28,TRBJ2-5,.,.
CASSFGLAGRSDTQYF,TGTGCCAGCAGCTTTGGACTAGCGGGACGTTCAGATACGCAGTATTTT,TRBV14,TRBJ2-3,.,TRBD2
CAWSGLGGNEQFF,TGTGCCTGGAGTGGTCTGGGAGGGAATGAGCAGTTCTTC,TRBV30,TRBJ2-1,many,TRBD2
CASSSDPSSYNEQFF,TGTGCCAGCAGCTCAGACCCGAGCTCCTACAATGAGCAGTTCTTC,TRBV5-4,TRBJ2-1,.,.
CASRVTGLQPQHF,TGTGCCAGCAGGGTTACAGGGCTTCAGCCCCAGCATTTT,TRBV28,TRBJ1-5,.,.
CAWRRDRSNYGYTF,TGTGCCTGGAGACGGGACAGGAGTAACTATGGCTACACCTTC,TRBV30,TRBJ1-2,many,TRBD1
CASSRSDSYNQPQHF,TGTGCCAGCAGTCGCTCGGACAGTTACAATCAGCCCCAGCATTTT,TRBV6-1,TRBJ1-5,many,.
CASSLEAGSLYEQYF,TGTGCCAGCAGCTTGGAGGCAGGGAGTCTCTACGAGCAGTACTTC,TRBV5-4,TRBJ2-7,.,.
CASSGTGVWGYTF,TGTGCCAGCAGCGGGACAGGGGTATGGGGCTACACCTTC,TRBV2,TRBJ1-2,.,TRBD1
CASSLEAVQNYGYTF,TGCGCCAGCAGCTTGGAGGCCGTACAAAACTATGGCTACACCTTC,TRBV5-1,TRBJ1-2,.,.
CASSWRDGSPEQYF,TGTGCCAGCAGCTGGAGGGACGGCAGTCCCGAGCAGTACTTC,TRBV7-2,TRBJ2-7,.,.
CASRLAGVYEQYF,TGTGCCAGCAGACTAGCGGGAGTCTACGAGCAGTACTTC,TRBV28,TRBJ2-7,.,TRBD2
CASSEGASGNTIYF,TGTGCCAGCTCCGAGGGGGCCTCTGGAAACACCATATATTTT,TRBV18,TRBJ1-3,.,TRBD1
CASRSTSDLSYEQYF,TGTGCCAGCAGAAGCACTAGCGACCTTAGCTACGAGCAGTACTTC,TRBV28,TRBJ2-7,.,TRBD2
CASSLRRGLGTQYF,TGTGCCAGCAGCTTAAGGAGGGGCCTGGGGACCCAGTACTTC,TRBV7-9,TRBJ2-5,once,.
CASSPPGPYEQYF,TGTGCCAGCTCACCCCCGGGCCCCTACGAGCAGTACTTC,TRBV18,TRBJ2-7,.,.
CASSPNNSSYNEQFF,TGTGCCAGCTCACCAAACAATTCTTCCTACAATGAGCAGTTCTTC,TRBV18,TRBJ2-1,.,.
CASSEAGTTGAYEQYF,TGTGCCAGCAGTGAAGCGGGCACTACAGGCGCCTACGAGCAGTACTTC,TRBV6-1,TRBJ2-7,.,.
CASSLSLTATNEKLFF,TGTGCCAGCAGCTTATCCCTGACCGCAACTAATGAAAAACTGTTTTTT,TRBV7-9,TRBJ1-4,few,.
CASRLGGPNQPQHF,TGTGCCAGCAGGTTGGGGGGCCCCAATCAGCCCCAGCATTTT,TRBV6-1,TRBJ1-5,.,.
CASSFPLGQGKLYGYTF,TGTGCCAGCAGTTTCCCCCTCGGACAGGGAAAGCTCTATGGCTACACCTTC,TRBV28,TRBJ1-2,.,TRBD1
CASSDRPRDTEAFF,TGTGCCAGCAGTGATCGGCCACGGGACACTGAAGCTTTCTTT,TRBV2,TRBJ1-1,.,.
CASRGGLGEGQPQHF,TGTGCCAGCAGAGGTGGGCTGGGGGAGGGCCAGCCCCAGCATTTT,TRBV6-1,TRBJ1-5,.,.
CASSSEVINQPQHF,TGTGCCAGCAGTAGCGAGGTGATCAATCAGCCCCAGCATTTT,TRBV2,TRBJ1-5,.,.